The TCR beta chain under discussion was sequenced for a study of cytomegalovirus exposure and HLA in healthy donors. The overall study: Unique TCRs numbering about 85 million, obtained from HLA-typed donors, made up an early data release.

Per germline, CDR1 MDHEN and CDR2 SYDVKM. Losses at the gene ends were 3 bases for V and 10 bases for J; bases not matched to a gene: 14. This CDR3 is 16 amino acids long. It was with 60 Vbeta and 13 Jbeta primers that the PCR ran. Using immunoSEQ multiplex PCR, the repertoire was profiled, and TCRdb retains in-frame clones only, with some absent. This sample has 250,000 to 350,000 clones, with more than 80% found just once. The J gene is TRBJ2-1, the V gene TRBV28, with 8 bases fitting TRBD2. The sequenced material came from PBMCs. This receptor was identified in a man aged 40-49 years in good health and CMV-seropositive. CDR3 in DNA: TGTGCCAGCAGTTTGTTGGTCGGGGCGGGAGGCGTCGAGCAGTTCTTC. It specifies CASSLLVGAGGVEQFF.